This T cell receptor beta chain was sequenced in a study of CD8 T cells in Susac syndrome. The CDR3 spans 13 residues. Trimming at V came to 4 bases and at J to 8 bases, leaving 5 bases not matched to a gene. The germline gives CDR1 SQVTM, CDR2 ANQGSEA. The RNA input was roughly 0.5 to 1 ug, and it was reverse transcribed with random hexamers. The immunoSEQ assay covered 54 Vbeta and 13 Jbeta segments for CDR3. One entry per CDR3 protein results from TCRdb running MiXCR on the immunoSEQ multiplex PCR reads. The sample includes some 120,000 distinct CDR3 sequences, around nine tenths of them seen just once.

The source is a human donor in good health. Sequenced input: CD4+ T cells from PBMCs. This chain connects TRBV29-1 to TRBJ1-6, with 7 nucleotides matching TRBD1. The CDR3 DNA follows: TGCAGCGTTGCCCGGGACAGAGATTCACCCCTCCACTTT. Residues: CSVARDRDSPLHF.